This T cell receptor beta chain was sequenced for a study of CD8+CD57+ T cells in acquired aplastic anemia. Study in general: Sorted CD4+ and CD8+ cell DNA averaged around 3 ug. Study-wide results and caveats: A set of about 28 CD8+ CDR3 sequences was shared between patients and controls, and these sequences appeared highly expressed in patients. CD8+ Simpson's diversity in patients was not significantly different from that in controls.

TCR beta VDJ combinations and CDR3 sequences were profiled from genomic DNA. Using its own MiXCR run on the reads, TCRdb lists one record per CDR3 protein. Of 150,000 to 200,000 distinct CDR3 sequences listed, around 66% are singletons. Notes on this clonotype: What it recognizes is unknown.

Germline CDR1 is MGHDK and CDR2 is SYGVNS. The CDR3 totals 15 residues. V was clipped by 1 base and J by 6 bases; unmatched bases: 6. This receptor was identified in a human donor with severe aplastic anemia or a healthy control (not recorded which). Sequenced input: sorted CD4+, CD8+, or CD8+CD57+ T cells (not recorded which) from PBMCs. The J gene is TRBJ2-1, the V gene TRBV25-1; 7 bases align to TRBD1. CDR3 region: CASSESGQSSNEQFF. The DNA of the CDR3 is TGTGCCAGCAGTGAATCGGGACAGAGCTCCAATGAGCAGTTCTTC.